The source of this T cell receptor beta chain is a study of blood T cell repertoires in COVID-19. About the research overall: Nucleic acid was either cDNA or gDNA, and it came from T cells, B-cell-depleted T cells, or PBMCs.

Original processing methods: Nucleated cell counts were estimated from reference gene primer amplification. Sequenced by immunoSEQ multiplex PCR; TCRdb stores in-frame clones only, minus some. That table furnishes V, J and clone size, whereas the DNA furnished D and trimming. In the table there are some 270,000 clones, about four fifths of which are singletons. This CDR3 comprises 16 residues. Germline assignment: CDR1 SSHAT and CDR2 FNYEAQ (reference sequence). The study drew participants aged about 18 to 89 years from about two dozen US areas. Donors of Cohort 3 who recovered were those that had two negative PCRs, clearance, or symptom resolution. Of note for this clone: A junction boundary mismatches the germline segment, possibly from a read error.

The TCR was taken from a man in his forties or fifties who had recovered from COVID-19. The sample was PBMCs or T cells enriched from blood (not recorded which). This chain joins TRBV7-7 and TRBJ1-2, with 8 bases fitting TRBD1. The CDR3 DNA sequence: TGTGCTAGCAGCCCCAGACAGACAGGGGCCTCCTATGGCTACACCTTC. This translates into CASSPRQTGASYGYTF.